Presented here are 14 T cell receptor beta chains from one specimen sequenced in a study of cytomegalovirus exposure and HLA in healthy donors. Primers for the PCR totalled 60 Vbeta and 13 Jbeta. Measured with immunoSEQ multiplex PCR; TCRdb has only the in-frame clones, and not every one. The sample records approximately 200,000 clones, roughly four fifths being singletons. Material for sequencing was PBMCs. All receptors derive from a girl aged 5-17 years in good health and CMV-seronegative.

The chain is built from TRBV5-1 and TRBJ2-2; 8 bases match TRBD1. CDR3 length equals 17 residues. Germline values: CDR1 SGHRS, CDR2 YFSETQ. V was clipped by 4 bases and J by 7 bases; unmatched bases: 15. The CDR3 loop reads CASSPLSWAGGVGELFF. Written as DNA, the CDR3 is TGCGCCAGCAGCCCTCTCAGTTGGGCAGGGGGCGTCGGGGAGCTGTTTTTT.

V usage is TRBV5-4 and J usage is TRBJ1-4; tentative D call: TRBD1 (5 bases). CDR1 is SGHNT, CDR2 YYREEE, per germline (reference sequence). This CDR3 has 16 residues. Deletions cut 4 bases from V and 2 bases from J, with 15 bases between. The CDR3 DNA follows: TGTGCCAGCAGCCAAGAGCAGGGAGGCACTAATGAAAAACTGTTTTTT. Protein: CASSQEQGGTNEKLFF.

The table lists this clone with a few counts. V usage is TRBV28 and J usage is TRBJ1-1; 7 bases are shared with TRBD1. V lost 6 bases to trimming and J lost 1 base; unmatched junction nucleotides: 5. There are 14 residues in the CDR3. Germline assignment: CDR1 MDHEN and CDR2 SYDVKM. The CDR3 coding sequence is TGTGCCAGCAGACGGACAGGAACGAACACTGAAGCTTTCTTT. As protein: CASRRTGTNTEAFF.

This clone was recorded once. The rearrangement joins TRBV19 to TRBJ1-1; unclear D gene. CDR1 and CDR2 (germline): LNHDA, SQIVND (reference sequence). The length of the CDR3 is 13 residues. V lost 11 bases, J lost 3 bases, and 16 bases lay in between. The CDR3 sequence: CACTPRPYTEAFF. CDR3 DNA sequence: TGTGCCTGCACGCCGAGGCCTTACACTGAAGCTTTCTTT.

This rearrangement joins TRBV5-1 to TRBJ2-2; D possibly corresponds to TRBD1 (5 bases). The CDR3 runs 15 residues. Trimming cost V 3 bases and J 0 bases, with 9 bases left between them. Germline V CDR1 and CDR2: SGHRS, YFSETQ. The CDR3 DNA sequence: TGCGCCAGCAGCTCAGCACAGGCGAACACCGGGGAGCTGTTTTTT. Its protein is CASSSAQANTGELFF.

This clone was observed a single time. The gene calls are TRBV7-8 and TRBJ2-7; 7 nucleotides line up with TRBD1. Germline CDR1 is SGHVS and CDR2 is FQNEAQ. With 2 bases clipped from V and 0 bases from J, the junction kept 7 bases outside the gene matches. This CDR3 region has 16 residues. The CDR3 bases are TGTGCCAGCAGCTTACTTGACAGGGACAGCTCCTACGAGCAGTACTTC. This codes for CASSLLDRDSSYEQYF.

The chain combines TRBV28 with TRBJ1-2; D might be TRBD1 (5 bases). V was shortened by 2 bases and J by 7 bases, with 8 bases between the two germline ends. This CDR3 contains 12 residues. The V gene's germline CDR1 is MDHEN and CDR2 SYDVKM. DNA of the CDR3: TGTGCCAGCAGTTTAATAGGGGTTGGCTACACCTTC. It is translated as CASSLIGVGYTF.

The chain has TRBV19 and TRBJ2-5; the D gene is possibly TRBD2 (6 bases). CDR1 LNHDA and CDR2 SQIVND come from the germline V gene (reference sequence). Trimming cost V 4 bases and J 5 bases, with 17 bases left between them. The CDR3 is 15 amino acids. CDR3 sequence reads: CASSRGIGGWETQYF. As DNA, the CDR3 is TGTGCCAGTAGTAGGGGTATCGGGGGTTGGGAGACCCAGTACTTC.

The rearrangement joins TRBV7-2 to TRBJ1-4; D ambiguous. V was shortened by 5 bases and J by 0 bases, with 10 bases between the two germline ends. The CDR3 extends over 15 amino acids. The germline CDR1 and CDR2 sequences are SGHTA and FQGNSA. CDR3 DNA: TGTGCCAGCAGCCCGCAGATTGCAACTAATGAAAAACTGTTTTTT. Protein product: CASSPQIATNEKLFF. The full variable domain, its missing parts supplied by reference TRBV7-2 and TRBJ1-4, is GAGVSQSPSNKVTEKGKDVELRCDPISGHTALYWYRQSLGQGLEFLIYFQGNSAPDKSGLPSDRFSAERTGGSVSTLTIQRTQQEDSAVYLCASSPQIATNEKLFFGSGTQLSVL.

This clone was observed a few times. The V gene is TRBV27, the J gene TRBJ2-7; 12 positions match TRBD1. The CDR3 has 19 amino acids. Germline V gene lookup returns CDR1 MNHEY and CDR2 SMNVEV (reference sequence). The V and J ends lost 6 bases and 1 base, in that order; junction bases with no gene match: 16. CDR3 amino acids: CASSPGSGTGGLFSYEQYF. CDR3 nucleotide sequence: TGTGCCAGCAGCCCTGGCTCCGGGACAGGGGGCCTTTTTTCCTACGAGCAGTACTTC.

This sequence joins TRBV6-5 and TRBJ1-2; the match to TRBD1 covers 8 bases. The J segment lost 5 bases and the V segment lost 4 bases, leaving 9 bases of the junction unmatched. Per the germline V gene, CDR1 is MNHEY and CDR2 is SVGAGI. The CDR3 runs to 15 residues. CDR3 residues: CASSSGGQGYYGYTF. CDR3 bases: TGTGCCAGCAGTTCGGGAGGACAGGGATATTATGGCTACACCTTC.

The chain links TRBV7-6 to TRBJ1-4, with D possibly matching TRBD1 (5 bases). Trimming stripped 3 bases from V and 4 bases from J, with 9 bases between. CDR3 length equals 14 residues. Germline CDR1 SGHVS, CDR2 FNYEAQ. The CDR3 nucleotides are TGTGCCAGCAGCTTTGGAGGGGATAATGAAAAACTGTTTTTT. The encoded protein is CASSFGGDNEKLFF.

This clone showed up just once. The chain recombines TRBV28 with TRBJ1-1, with 7 nucleotides matching TRBD1. The CDR3 contains 15 residues. The V gene's germline CDR1 is MDHEN and CDR2 SYDVKM. With V trimmed by 4 bases and J by 6 bases, 11 bases remained unmatched. In nucleotides, the CDR3 is TGTGCCAGCAGTTATAGGGACAGCCCGGTGGCTGAAGCTTTCTTT. Its protein product is CASSYRDSPVAEAFF.

The V and J genes are TRBV9 and TRBJ1-2; D not resolved. V gave up 6 bases and J gave up 0 bases, with 12 bases separating them. The CDR3 extends over 14 amino acids. CDR1 is SGDLS and CDR2 is YYNGEE in the germline V gene. CDR3 bases: TGTGCCAGCACCCCCGGGTTAGCTAACTATGGCTACACCTTC. Protein: CASTPGLANYGYTF.